Listed below are T cell receptor beta chains from one sample, sequenced in a study of human thymus T cells. This table comes from immunoSEQ multiplex PCR, and its TCRdb copy is limited to in-frame clones, with some not included. The sample includes tens of thousands of clones, 94% of them seen just once. The sequenced material came from blood. These TCRs come from a boy less than two years old with a congenital heart defect but otherwise immunologically healthy. CDR3s include the opening cysteine and the closing phenylalanine or tryptophan. Each record gives: clone size, V gene, CDR3 length, J gene, D gene, CDR3 protein, CDR3 DNA. The D gene is left open where the match is weak. Where a row states a size, it is once, few, many or the class of an expanded clone; other rows omit it.

once	TRBV20-1	11	TRBJ2-4	.	CSASGSNIQYF	TGCAGTGCTAGCGGGAGCAACATTCAGTACTTC
.	TRBV4-1	20	TRBJ2-2	.	CASSQGIFPGTHINTGELFF	TGCGCCAGCAGCCAAGGGATCTTCCCCGGGACACACATAAACACCGGGGAGCTGTTTTTT
.	TRBV7-9	17	TRBJ1-4	.	CASSYRGGRVTNEKLFF	TGTGCCAGCAGCTACCGCGGGGGGCGCGTGACTAATGAAAAACTGTTTTTT
.	TRBV27	18	TRBJ2-3	TRBD1	CASSFAPPGQRFKDTQYF	TGTGCCAGCAGTTTCGCGCCACCGGGACAGAGGTTCAAAGATACGCAGTATTTT
.	TRBV4-1	18	TRBJ2-3	TRBD1	CASSQDMGQFESTDTQYF	TGCGCCAGCAGCCAAGATATGGGACAGTTCGAATCTACAGATACGCAGTATTTT
.	TRBV11-2	15	TRBJ1-6	.	CASSLEPGASSPLHF	TGTGCCAGCAGCTTAGAACCGGGGGCGAGTTCACCCCTCCACTTT
.	TRBV29-1	16	TRBJ2-5	TRBD2	CSSRGALAGAPETQYF	TGCAGCTCTAGAGGGGCACTAGCGGGAGCTCCCGAGACCCAGTACTTC
.	TRBV6-4	14	TRBJ2-1	TRBD2	CASRGTSGNNEQFF	TGTGCCAGCAGAGGGACTAGCGGGAACAATGAGCAGTTCTTC
.	TRBV7-6	13	TRBJ2-7	TRBD1	CASSEGGPYEQYF	TGTGCCAGCAGCGAAGGGGGCCCTTACGAGCAGTACTTC
.	TRBV5-6	16	TRBJ2-1	TRBD2	CASSLDLAGGYNEQFF	TGTGCCAGCAGCTTGGACCTAGCGGGAGGCTACAATGAGCAGTTCTTC
.	TRBV9	16	TRBJ2-7	TRBD2	CASSPLGGVSSYEQYF	TGTGCCAGCAGCCCACTGGGAGGGGTCAGCTCCTACGAGCAGTACTTC
.	TRBV5-1	15	TRBJ1-6	.	CASSLGRGKNSPLHF	TGCGCCAGCAGCTTGGGGAGGGGGAAGAATTCACCCCTCCACTTT
.	TRBV19	12	TRBJ1-2	.	CASSGTAYGYTF	TGTGCCAGTAGCGGGACCGCGTATGGCTACACCTTC
.	TRBV19	15	TRBJ1-1	.	CASSMGAAGNTEAFF	TGTGCCAGTAGTATGGGCGCGGCCGGGAACACTGAAGCTTTCTTT
.	TRBV5-4	14	TRBJ2-1	.	CASSFGISYNEQFF	TGTGCCAGCAGCTTCGGGATTTCCTACAATGAGCAGTTCTTC
.	TRBV28	17	TRBJ2-3	TRBD2	CASSPGTSGFSGDTQYF	TGTGCCAGCAGCCCCGGGACTAGCGGGTTCTCGGGAGATACGCAGTATTTT
.	TRBV9	17	TRBJ1-1	.	CASRHPEGQGHDTEAFF	TGTGCCAGCAGGCACCCGGAGGGGCAGGGACACGACACTGAAGCTTTCTTT
.	TRBV25-1	11	TRBJ2-4	.	CASSEMNIQYF	TGTGCCAGCAGTGAGATGAACATTCAGTACTTC
.	TRBV15	17	TRBJ2-4	.	CATSRVASRGLANIQYF	TGTGCCACCAGCAGAGTTGCCTCGAGGGGCTTGGCGAACATTCAGTACTTC
once	TRBV27	14	TRBJ2-7	TRBD1	CASSLDRGSDEQYF	TGTGCCAGCAGTTTAGACAGGGGTAGCGACGAGCAGTACTTC
.	TRBV18	13	TRBJ2-7	.	CASSPDSPLEQYF	TGTGCCAGCTCACCGGACAGCCCCCTAGAGCAGTACTTC
.	TRBV27	13	TRBJ1-3	.	CASRQRGGNTIYF	TGTGCCAGCAGGCAAAGGGGAGGAAACACCATATATTTT
.	TRBV5-1	13	TRBJ2-7	.	CASSLVSRYEQYF	TGCGCCAGCAGCTTGGTCTCCCGCTACGAGCAGTACTTC
.	TRBV6-6	16	TRBJ2-7	.	CASSYYRANSQYEQYF	TGTGCCAGCAGTTACTACAGGGCAAATTCTCAATACGAGCAGTACTTC
medium-sized	TRBV4-3	15	TRBJ1-2	TRBD1	CASSQDQGAVDGYTF	TGCGCCAGCAGCCAAGATCAGGGGGCAGTTGATGGCTACACCTTC
.	TRBV11-3	13	TRBJ2-1	TRBD1	CASSLGTGNEQFF	TGTGCCAGCAGCTTAGGGACAGGGAATGAGCAGTTCTTC
once	TRBV10-2	15	TRBJ2-1	TRBD2	CASSRLAASYNEQFF	TGCGCCAGCTCAAGACTAGCGGCCTCCTACAATGAGCAGTTCTTC
.	TRBV2	15	TRBJ2-3	.	CATLYRGSGTDTQYF	TGTGCCACATTATATCGAGGGTCAGGGACAGATACGCAGTATTTT
once	TRBV27	14	TRBJ1-6	.	CASSLYLYNSPLHF	TGTGCCAGCTCCTTATACCTATATAATTCACCCCTCCACTTT
.	TRBV5-1	16	TRBJ2-1	TRBD2	CASSLVAGLSYNEQFF	TGCGCCAGCAGCTTGGTAGCGGGTCTCTCCTACAATGAGCAGTTCTTC
.	TRBV25-1	13	TRBJ2-7	.	CASSESSSYEQYF	TGTGCCAGCAGTGAATCCAGCTCCTACGAGCAGTACTTC
.	TRBV6-6	15	TRBJ2-4	.	CASSYYGGRSDIQYF	TGTGCCAGCAGTTACTACGGGGGGCGCTCGGACATTCAGTACTTC
once	TRBV10-1	14	TRBJ2-3	TRBD2	CASSERREGDTQYF	TGCGCCAGCAGTGAGAGGAGGGAGGGAGATACGCAGTATTTT
.	TRBV5-4	17	TRBJ2-3	TRBD2	CASSPRLAQSHTDTQYF	TGTGCCAGCAGCCCGAGACTAGCGCAATCTCACACAGATACGCAGTATTTT
.	TRBV28	15	TRBJ2-1	TRBD2	CASSPIAGGYNEQFF	TGTGCCAGCAGTCCTATAGCGGGAGGATACAATGAGCAGTTCTTC
.	TRBV5-1	18	TRBJ2-3	TRBD2	CASSRSAGGPFSTDTQYF	TGCGCCAGCAGCCGGTCCGCGGGAGGCCCCTTTAGCACAGATACGCAGTATTTT
.	TRBV28	15	TRBJ2-5	TRBD2	CASRPTSGRQETQYF	TGTGCCAGCAGGCCCACTAGCGGGAGGCAAGAGACCCAGTACTTC
.	TRBV27	15	TRBJ1-6	TRBD1	CASTDLGGGRSPLHF	TGTGCCAGCACCGACCTCGGAGGGGGCCGGTCACCCCTCCACTTT
.	TRBV6-4	14	TRBJ2-5	TRBD1	CARPTGEVQETQYF	TGTGCCAGACCGACAGGGGAAGTTCAAGAGACCCAGTACTTC
.	TRBV20-1	11	TRBJ1-1	.	CSARRNTEAFF	TGCAGTGCTCGAAGGAACACTGAAGCTTTCTTT
.	TRBV7-6	15	TRBJ2-2	TRBD2	CASSWTSGNTGELFF	TGTGCCAGCAGCTGGACTAGCGGGAACACCGGGGAGCTGTTTTTT
few	TRBV13	15	TRBJ1-1	.	CASSSEQGMNTEAFF	TGTGCCAGCAGCTCGGAACAGGGAATGAACACTGAAGCTTTCTTT
.	TRBV2	14	TRBJ2-1	.	CASRWGDRYNEQFF	TGTGCCAGCAGATGGGGGGATCGCTACAATGAGCAGTTCTTC
.	TRBV9	15	TRBJ2-5	.	CASSVGGNWEETQYF	TGTGCCAGCAGCGTAGGAGGGAACTGGGAAGAGACCCAGTACTTC